These 4 T cell receptor beta chains originate from one sample sequenced in a study of radiation and T cells in renal cell carcinoma. As for treatment: 15 Gy SBRT to primary tumor, nephrectomy 4 weeks later. The protocol was immunoSEQ multiplex PCR, while the TCRdb copy is restricted to in-frame clones and leaves out a portion. Of around 9,000 clones in the sample, roughly 59% are singletons; the top ten hold around 15%. Material: tumor tissue, obtained from a patient whose treatment included radiotherapy and nephrectomy. These receptors were obtained from a woman in her forties or fifties with renal cell carcinoma.

V is TRBV5-6 and J is TRBJ1-2; possible D gene TRBD1, 6 bases. CDR3 length: 16 amino acids. Germline V lookup: CDR1 SGHDT, CDR2 YYEEEE. The V end was cut by 2 bases, the J end by 7 bases, with 21 bases between. The CDR3 DNA reads TGTGCCAGCAGCTTTTTTTCGGCCAGGGGTATATCTGGCTACACCTTC. It encodes CASSFFSARGISGYTF.

The CDR3 bases are TGCGCCAGCAGCACGGGACAGGGGAAAATGACCGGGGAGCTGTTTTTT. Protein product: CASSTGQGKMTGELFF. The chain is built from TRBV5-1 and TRBJ2-2; 10 bases agree with TRBD1. The CDR3 is made up of 16 amino acids. The germline gives CDR1 SGHRS, CDR2 YFSETQ. J was trimmed by 5 bases and V by 4 bases; bases with no gene match: 8.

The chain carries TRBV4-3 and TRBJ2-2, with a possible D match to TRBD2 (5 bases). The CDR3 runs to 19 residues. The germline V and J ends were trimmed by 5 bases and 6 bases, with 28 bases remaining between them. CDR1 and CDR2 from the germline V gene are LGHNA and YSLEER. The chain's CDR3 is CASSARDTGIASRAGELFF. The CDR3 DNA sequence: TGCGCCAGCAGCGCAAGAGATACCGGGATCGCATCCAGAGCCGGGGAGCTGTTTTTT.

V gene TRBV5-1 combines with J gene TRBJ2-7; 7 positions match TRBD2. Trimming at V came to 0 bases and at J to 2 bases, leaving 8 bases not matched to a gene. The CDR3 runs to 16 residues. The germline CDR1 and CDR2 sequences are SGHRS and YFSETQ. This CDR3 reads CASSLAERDLTYEQYF. In DNA form, the CDR3 reads TGCGCCAGCAGCTTGGCCGAGCGGGACCTTACCTACGAGCAGTACTTC.